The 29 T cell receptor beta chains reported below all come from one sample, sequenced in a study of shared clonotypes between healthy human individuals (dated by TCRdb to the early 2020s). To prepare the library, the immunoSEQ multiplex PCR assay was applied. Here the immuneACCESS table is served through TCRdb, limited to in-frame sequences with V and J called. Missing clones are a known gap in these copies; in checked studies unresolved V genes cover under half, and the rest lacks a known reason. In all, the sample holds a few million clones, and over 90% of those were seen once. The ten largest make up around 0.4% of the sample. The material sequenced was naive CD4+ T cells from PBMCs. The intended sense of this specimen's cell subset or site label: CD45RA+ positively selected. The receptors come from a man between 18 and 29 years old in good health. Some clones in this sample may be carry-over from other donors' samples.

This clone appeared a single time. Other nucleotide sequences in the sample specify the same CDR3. Here the CDR3 DNA reads TGCAGCGTTGAAGTGGGACGCGAGCAGTACTTC. The encoded protein is CSVEVGREQYF. V gene TRBV29-1 combines with J gene TRBJ2-7; D assignment may be TRBD1 or TRBD2 (5 bases each). The CDR3 runs to 11 residues. V lost 1 base, J lost 6 bases, and 7 bases lay in between. Germline V CDR1 and CDR2: SQVTM, ANQGSEA.

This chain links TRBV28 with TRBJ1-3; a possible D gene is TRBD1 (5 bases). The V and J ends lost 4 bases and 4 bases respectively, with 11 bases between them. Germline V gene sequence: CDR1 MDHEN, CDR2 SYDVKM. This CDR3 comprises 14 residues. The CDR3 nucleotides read TGTGCCAGCAGTTCGACAGTCGGGGGAAACACCATATATTTT. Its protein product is CASSSTVGGNTIYF.

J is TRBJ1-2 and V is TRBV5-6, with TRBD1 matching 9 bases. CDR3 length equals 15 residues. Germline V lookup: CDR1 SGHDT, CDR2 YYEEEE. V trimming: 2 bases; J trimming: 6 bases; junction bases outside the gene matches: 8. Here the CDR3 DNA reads TGTGCCAGCAGCTTTTGGGACAGGGTTTTCGATGGCTACACCTTC. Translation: CASSFWDRVFDGYTF. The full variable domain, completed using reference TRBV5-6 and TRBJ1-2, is DAGVTQSPTHLIKTRGQQVTLRCSPKSGHDTVSWYQQALGQGPQFIFQYYEEEERQRGNFPDRFSGHQFPNYSSELNVNALLLGDSALYLCASSFWDRVFDGYTFGSGTRLTVV.

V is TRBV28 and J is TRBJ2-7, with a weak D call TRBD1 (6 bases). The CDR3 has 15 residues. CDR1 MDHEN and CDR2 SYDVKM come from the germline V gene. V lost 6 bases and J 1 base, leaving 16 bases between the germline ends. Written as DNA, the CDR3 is TGTGCCAGCAGCGTTTCCTGGACAGCGTCCTACGAGCAGTACTTC. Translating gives CASSVSWTASYEQYF. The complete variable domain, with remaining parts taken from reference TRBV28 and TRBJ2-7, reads DVKVTQSSRYLVKRTGEKVFLECVQDMDHENMFWYRQDPGLGLRLIYFSYDVKMKEKGDIPEGYSVSREKKERFSLILESASTNQTSMYLCASSVSWTASYEQYFGPGTRLTVT.

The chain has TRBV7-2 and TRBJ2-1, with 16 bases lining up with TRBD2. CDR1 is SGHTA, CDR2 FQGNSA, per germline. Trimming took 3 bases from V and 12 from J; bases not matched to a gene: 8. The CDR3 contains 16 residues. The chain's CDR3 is CASSLGLAGGLIAQFF. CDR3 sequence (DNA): TGTGCCAGCAGCTTGGGACTAGCGGGAGGGTTGATCGCGCAGTTCTTC.

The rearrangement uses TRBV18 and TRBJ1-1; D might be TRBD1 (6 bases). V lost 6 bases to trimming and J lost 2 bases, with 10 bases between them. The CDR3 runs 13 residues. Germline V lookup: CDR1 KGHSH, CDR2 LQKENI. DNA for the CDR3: TGTGCCAGCTCCCAGGACAGCAACACTGAAGCTTTCTTT. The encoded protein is CASSQDSNTEAFF.

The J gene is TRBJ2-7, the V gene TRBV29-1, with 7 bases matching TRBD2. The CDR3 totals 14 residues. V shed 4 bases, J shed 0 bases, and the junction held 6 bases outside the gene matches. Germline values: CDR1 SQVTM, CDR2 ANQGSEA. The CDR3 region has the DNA TGCAGCGTTGTAGGCGGGAGAAGCTCCTACGAGCAGTACTTC. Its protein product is CSVVGGRSSYEQYF.

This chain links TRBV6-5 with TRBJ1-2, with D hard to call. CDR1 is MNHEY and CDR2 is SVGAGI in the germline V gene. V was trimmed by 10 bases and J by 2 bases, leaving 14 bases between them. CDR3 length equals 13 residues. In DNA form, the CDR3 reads TGTGCCACCCGACCTGGCCTGAACTATGGCTACACCTTC. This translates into CATRPGLNYGYTF.

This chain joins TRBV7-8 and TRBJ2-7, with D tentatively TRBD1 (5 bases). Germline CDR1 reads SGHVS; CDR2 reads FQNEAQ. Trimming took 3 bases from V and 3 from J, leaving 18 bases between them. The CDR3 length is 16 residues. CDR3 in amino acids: CASSFSWGRDVYEQYF. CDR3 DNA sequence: TGTGCCAGCAGCTTTTCGTGGGGCAGGGATGTCTACGAGCAGTACTTC.

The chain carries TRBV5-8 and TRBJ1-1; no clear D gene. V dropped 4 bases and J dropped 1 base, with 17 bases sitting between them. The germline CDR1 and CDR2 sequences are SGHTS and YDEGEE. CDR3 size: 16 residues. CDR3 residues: CASSPKAFRGNTEAFF. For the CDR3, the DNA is TGTGCCAGCAGCCCGAAAGCGTTTCGTGGGAACACTGAAGCTTTCTTT.

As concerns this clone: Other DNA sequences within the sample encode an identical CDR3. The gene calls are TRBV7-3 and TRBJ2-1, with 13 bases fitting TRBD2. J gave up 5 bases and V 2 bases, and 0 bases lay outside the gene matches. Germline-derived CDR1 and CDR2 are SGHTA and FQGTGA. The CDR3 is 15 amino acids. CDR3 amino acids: CASSLGTSGDNEQFF. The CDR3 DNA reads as TGTGCCAGCAGCTTAGGGACTAGCGGGGACAATGAGCAGTTCTTC.

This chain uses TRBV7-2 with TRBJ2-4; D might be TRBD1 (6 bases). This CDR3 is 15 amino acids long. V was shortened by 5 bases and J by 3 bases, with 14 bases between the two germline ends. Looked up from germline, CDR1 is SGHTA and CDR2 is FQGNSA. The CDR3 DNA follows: TGTGCCAGCAGCATAGTGGGGGCTAACAAAAACATTCAGTACTTC. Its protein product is CASSIVGANKNIQYF.

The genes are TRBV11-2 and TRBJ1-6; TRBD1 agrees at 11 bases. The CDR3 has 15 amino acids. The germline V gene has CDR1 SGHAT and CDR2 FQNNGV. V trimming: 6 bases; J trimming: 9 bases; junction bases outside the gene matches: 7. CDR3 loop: CASSSRGTGGSPLHF. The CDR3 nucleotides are TGTGCCAGCAGTTCTCGCGGGACAGGGGGTTCACCCCTCCACTTT.

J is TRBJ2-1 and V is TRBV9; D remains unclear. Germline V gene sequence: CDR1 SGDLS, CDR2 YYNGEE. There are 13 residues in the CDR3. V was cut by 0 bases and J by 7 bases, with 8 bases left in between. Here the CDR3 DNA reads TGTGCCAGCAGCGTAGCCCCCATTAATGAGCAGTTCTTC. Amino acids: CASSVAPINEQFF. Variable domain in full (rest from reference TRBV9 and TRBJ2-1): DSGVTQTPKHLITATGQRVTLRCSPRSGDLSVYWYQQSLDQGLQFLIQYYNGEERAKGNILERFSAQQFPDLHSELNLSSLELGDSALYFCASSVAPINEQFFGPGTRLTVL.

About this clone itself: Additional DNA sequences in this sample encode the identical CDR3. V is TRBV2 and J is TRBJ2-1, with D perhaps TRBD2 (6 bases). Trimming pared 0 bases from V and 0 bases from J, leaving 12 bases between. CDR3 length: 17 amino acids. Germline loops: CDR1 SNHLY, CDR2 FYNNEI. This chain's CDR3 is CASSEALSGSSYNEQFF. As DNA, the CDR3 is TGTGCCAGCAGTGAAGCGCTTAGCGGAAGCTCCTACAATGAGCAGTTCTTC. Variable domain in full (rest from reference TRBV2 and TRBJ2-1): EPEVTQTPSHQVTQMGQEVILRCVPISNHLYFYWYRQILGQKVEFLVSFYNNEISEKSEIFDDQFSVERPDGSNFTLKIRSTKLEDSAMYFCASSEALSGSSYNEQFFGPGTRLTVL.

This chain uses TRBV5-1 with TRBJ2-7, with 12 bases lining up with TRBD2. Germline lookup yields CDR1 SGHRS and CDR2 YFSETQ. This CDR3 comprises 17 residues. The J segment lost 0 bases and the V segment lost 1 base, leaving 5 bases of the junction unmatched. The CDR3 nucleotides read TGCGCCAGCAGCTTGAGACTAGCGGGAGAGCGCTCCTACGAGCAGTACTTC. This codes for CASSLRLAGERSYEQYF.

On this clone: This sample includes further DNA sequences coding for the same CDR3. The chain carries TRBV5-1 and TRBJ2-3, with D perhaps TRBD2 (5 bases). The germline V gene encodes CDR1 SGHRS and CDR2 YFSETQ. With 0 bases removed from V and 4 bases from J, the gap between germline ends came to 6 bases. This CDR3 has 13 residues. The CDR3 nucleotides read TGCGCCAGCAGCTTGGAGGGAGCAGATACGCAGTATTTT. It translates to CASSLEGADTQYF. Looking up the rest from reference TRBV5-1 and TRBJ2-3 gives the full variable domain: KAGVTQTPRYLIKTRGQQVTLSCSPISGHRSVSWYQQTPGQGLQFLFEYFSETQRNKGNFPGRFSGRQFSNSRSEMNVSTLELGDSALYLCASSLEGADTQYFGPGTRLTVL.

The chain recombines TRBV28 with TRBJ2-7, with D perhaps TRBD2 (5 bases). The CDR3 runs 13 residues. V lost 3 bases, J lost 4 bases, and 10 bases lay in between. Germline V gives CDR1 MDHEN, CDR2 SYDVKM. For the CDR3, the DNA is TGTGCCAGCAGTTTCCCTAGAGGGTACGAGCAGTACTTC. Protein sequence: CASSFPRGYEQYF.

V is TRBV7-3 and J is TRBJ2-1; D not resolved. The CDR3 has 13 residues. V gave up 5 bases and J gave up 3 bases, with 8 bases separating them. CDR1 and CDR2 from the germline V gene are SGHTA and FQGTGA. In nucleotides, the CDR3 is TGTGCCAGCAGCCAAGACAACTACAATGAGCAGTTCTTC. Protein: CASSQDNYNEQFF.

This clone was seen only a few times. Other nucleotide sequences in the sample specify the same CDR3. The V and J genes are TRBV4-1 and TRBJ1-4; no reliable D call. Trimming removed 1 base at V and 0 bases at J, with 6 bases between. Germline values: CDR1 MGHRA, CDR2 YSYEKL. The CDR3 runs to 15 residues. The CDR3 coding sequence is TGCGCCAGCAGCCAAGCACGAGCAACTAATGAAAAACTGTTTTTT. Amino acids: CASSQARATNEKLFF.

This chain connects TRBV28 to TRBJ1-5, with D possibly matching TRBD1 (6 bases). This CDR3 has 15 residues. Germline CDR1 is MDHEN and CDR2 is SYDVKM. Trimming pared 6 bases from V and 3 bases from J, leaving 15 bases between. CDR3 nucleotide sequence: TGTGCCAGCAGCCCCTGGGCAGGGGACAATCAGCCCCAGCATTTT. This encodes CASSPWAGDNQPQHF.

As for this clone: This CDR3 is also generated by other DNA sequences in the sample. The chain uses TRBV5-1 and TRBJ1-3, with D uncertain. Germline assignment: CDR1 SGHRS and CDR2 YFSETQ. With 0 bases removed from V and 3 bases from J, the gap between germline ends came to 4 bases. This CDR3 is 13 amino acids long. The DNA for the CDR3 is TGCGCCAGCAGCTTGGCCGTTGGAAACACCATATATTTT. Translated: CASSLAVGNTIYF.

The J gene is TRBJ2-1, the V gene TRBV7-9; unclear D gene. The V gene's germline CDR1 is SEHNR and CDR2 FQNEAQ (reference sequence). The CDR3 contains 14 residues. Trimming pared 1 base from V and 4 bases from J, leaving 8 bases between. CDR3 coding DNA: TGTGCCAGCAGCTTAGTCGGCCGGTACAATGAGCAGTTCTTC. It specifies CASSLVGRYNEQFF.

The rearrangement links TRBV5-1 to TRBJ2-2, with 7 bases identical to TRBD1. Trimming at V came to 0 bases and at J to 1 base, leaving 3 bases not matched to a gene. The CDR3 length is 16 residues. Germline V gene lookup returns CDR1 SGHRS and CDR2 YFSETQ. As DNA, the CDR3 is TGCGCCAGCAGCTTGGTACAGGGGCTGAACACCGGGGAGCTGTTTTTT. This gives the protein CASSLVQGLNTGELFF.

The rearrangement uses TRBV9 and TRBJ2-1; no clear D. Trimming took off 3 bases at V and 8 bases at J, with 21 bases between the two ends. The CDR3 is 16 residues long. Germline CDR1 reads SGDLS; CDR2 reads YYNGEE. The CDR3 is CASSANPTLANHEQFF. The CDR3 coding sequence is TGTGCCAGCAGCGCAAACCCCACCTTAGCTAACCATGAGCAGTTCTTC. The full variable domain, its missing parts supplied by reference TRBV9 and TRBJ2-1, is DSGVTQTPKHLITATGQRVTLRCSPRSGDLSVYWYQQSLDQGLQFLIQYYNGEERAKGNILERFSAQQFPDLHSELNLSSLELGDSALYFCASSANPTLANHEQFFGPGTRLTVL.

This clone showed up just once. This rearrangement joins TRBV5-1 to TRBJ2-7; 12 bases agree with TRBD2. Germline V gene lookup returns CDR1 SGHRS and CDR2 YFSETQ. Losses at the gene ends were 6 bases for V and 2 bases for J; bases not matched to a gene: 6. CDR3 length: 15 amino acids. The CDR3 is CASNPLAGGTYEQYF. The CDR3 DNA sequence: TGCGCCAGCAACCCTCTAGCGGGAGGGACCTACGAGCAGTACTTC. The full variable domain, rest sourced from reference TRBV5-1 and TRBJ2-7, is KAGVTQTPRYLIKTRGQQVTLSCSPISGHRSVSWYQQTPGQGLQFLFEYFSETQRNKGNFPGRFSGRQFSNSRSEMNVSTLELGDSALYLCASNPLAGGTYEQYFGPGTRLTVT.

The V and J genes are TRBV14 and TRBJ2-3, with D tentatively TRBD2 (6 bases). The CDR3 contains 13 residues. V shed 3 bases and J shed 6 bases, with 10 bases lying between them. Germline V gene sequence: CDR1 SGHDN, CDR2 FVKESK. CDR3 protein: CASSQSGADTQYF. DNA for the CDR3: TGTGCCAGCAGCCAGTCGGGAGCCGATACGCAGTATTTT.

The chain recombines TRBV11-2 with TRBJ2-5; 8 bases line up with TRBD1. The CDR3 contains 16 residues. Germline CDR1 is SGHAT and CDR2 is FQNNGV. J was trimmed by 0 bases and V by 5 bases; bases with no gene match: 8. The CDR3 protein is CASSNYYRGYQETQYF. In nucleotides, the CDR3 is TGTGCCAGCAGCAACTATTACAGGGGGTACCAAGAGACCCAGTACTTC.

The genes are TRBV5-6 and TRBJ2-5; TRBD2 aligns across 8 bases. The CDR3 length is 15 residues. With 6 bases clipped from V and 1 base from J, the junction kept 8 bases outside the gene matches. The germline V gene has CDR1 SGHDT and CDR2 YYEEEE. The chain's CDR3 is CASTRGLVPQETQYF. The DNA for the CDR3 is TGTGCCAGCACTCGGGGACTAGTACCCCAAGAGACCCAGTACTTC.